Reported below is one T cell receptor (beta chain). These data are taken from a study of control samples from healthy donors and cancer patients. TCRdb's copy holds only in-frame clones and misses some; the assay was immunoSEQ multiplex PCR. The data contain 90,000 to 130,000 clones, around four fifths of them singletons. Germline CDR1 and CDR2: SGHAT and FQNNGV. V lost 5 bases to trimming and J lost 0 bases, with 22 bases between them. The CDR3 loop spans 18 amino acids. The sequence was obtained from a man between 18 and 35 years old in good health. Source material: blood. V gene TRBV11-2 combines with J gene TRBJ2-5; D tentatively fits TRBD1 or TRBD2 (5 bases each). The DNA for the CDR3 is TGTGCCAGCAGCCGGGGCGTATTCAGGACATCGTACCAAGAGACCCAGTACTTC. This translates into CASSRGVFRTSYQETQYF.